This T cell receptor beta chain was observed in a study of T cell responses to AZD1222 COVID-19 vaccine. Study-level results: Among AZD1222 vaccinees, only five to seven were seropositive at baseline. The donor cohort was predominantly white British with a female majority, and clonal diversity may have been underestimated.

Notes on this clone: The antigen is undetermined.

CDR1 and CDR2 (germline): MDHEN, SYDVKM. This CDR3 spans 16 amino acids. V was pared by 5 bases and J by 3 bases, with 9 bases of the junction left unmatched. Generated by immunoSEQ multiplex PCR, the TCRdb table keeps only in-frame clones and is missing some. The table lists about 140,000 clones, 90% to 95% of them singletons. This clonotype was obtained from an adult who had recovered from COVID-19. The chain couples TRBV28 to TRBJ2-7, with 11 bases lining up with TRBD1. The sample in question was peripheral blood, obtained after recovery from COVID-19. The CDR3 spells CASSGHAGQGVYEQYF. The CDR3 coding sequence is TGTGCCAGCAGTGGCCACGCGGGACAGGGGGTCTACGAGCAGTACTTC.